This T cell receptor beta chain was obtained from a study of CD8+ T cells in alopecia areata. Indicated treatment: oral pan-JAK inhibitor, 5-10 mg twice daily. RNA extraction and reverse transcription yielded cDNA as sequencing template. The method was immunoSEQ multiplex PCR; TCRdb's version includes in-frame clones alone and lacks a portion of them. The table includes 150,000 to 200,000 clones, roughly 60% detected once. CDR3 length: 16 residues. Looked up from germline, CDR1 is SGHRS and CDR2 is YFSETQ. Trimming cost V 4 bases and J 4 bases; bases outside gene matches: 7. This specimen was CD4+ T cells sorted from blood, taken at week 49, from a patient treated with tofacitinib. This receptor was taken from a human donor with alopecia areata. V usage is TRBV5-1 and J usage is TRBJ2-2, with 10 bases fitting TRBD1. CDR3 protein: CASSHRTGGSTGELFF. CDR3 DNA sequence: TGCGCCAGCAGCCACCGGACAGGGGGGTCCACCGGGGAGCTGTTTTTT. Together with reference TRBV5-1 and TRBJ2-2, the CDR3 gives the full variable domain: KAGVTQTPRYLIKTRGQQVTLSCSPISGHRSVSWYQQTPGQGLQFLFEYFSETQRNKGNFPGRFSGRQFSNSRSEMNVSTLELGDSALYLCASSHRTGGSTGELFFGEGSRLTVL.